A single sample gave rise to the 15 T cell receptor beta chains below, sequenced in a study of identical twins. MiXCR, run by TCRdb on the 5' RACE reads, gives a single entry per CDR3 protein. The sample holds 460,000 or so distinct CDR3 sequences, approximately 14% seen once. Another study also made use of these data, one on yellow fever vaccine responses in identical twins.

Specimen: CD4+ T cells sorted from blood. The source of these receptors is a woman aged 18-35 years in good health.

The V call is TRBV3-1, the J call TRBJ1-1; D is perhaps TRBD1 (6 bases). The CDR3 totals 14 residues. CDR1 LGHDT and CDR2 YNNKEL come from the germline V gene (reference sequence). The ends were cut back, 4 bases at V and 2 bases at J, with 11 bases in the middle. DNA for the CDR3: TGTGCCAGCAGCCGCGGACAGATTAACACTGAAGCTTTCTTT. Protein product: CASSRGQINTEAFF. The variable domain in full, with the rest retrieved from reference TRBV3-1 and TRBJ1-1, is DTAVSQTPKYLVTQMGNDKSIKCEQNLGHDTMYWYKQDSKKFLKIMFSYNNKELIINETVPNRFSPKSPDKAHLNLHINSLELGDSAVYFCASSRGQINTEAFFGQGTRLTVV.

This clonotype was seen many times. This chain joins TRBV5-1 and TRBJ1-2; possible D gene TRBD1, 5 bases. The V end lost 4 bases, the J end lost 2 bases, and 18 bases lay between the germline ends. Germline CDR1 is SGHRS and CDR2 is YFSETQ. This CDR3 comprises 16 residues. The CDR3 DNA follows: TGCGCCAGCAGCCCGAGGACACCGGGACGGAACTATGGCTACACCTTC. Translated, it gives CASSPRTPGRNYGYTF.

This clonotype came up many times. The gene calls are TRBV12-3 or TRBV12-4 and TRBJ2-3, with D possibly being TRBD1 or TRBD2 (5 bases each). There are 17 residues in the CDR3. Trimming left V 6 bases short and J 2 bases short, with 21 bases between. CDR3 residues: CASRPGASLPPTDTQYF. In DNA, the CDR3 is TGTGCCAGCAGACCCGGGGCTAGCCTACCCCCCACAGATACGCAGTATTTT.

The chain uses TRBV7-9 and TRBJ2-3, with D unresolved. CDR3 length equals 15 residues. With 3 bases removed from V and 0 bases from J, the gap between germline ends came to 10 bases. From germline, CDR1 is SEHNR and CDR2 FQNEAQ (reference sequence). CDR3 bases: TGTGCCAGCAGCTTGTTCGGAGCAAGCACAGATACGCAGTATTTT. Translation gives CASSLFGASTDTQYF. The whole variable domain, remainder taken from reference TRBV7-9 and TRBJ2-3, is DTGVSQNPRHKITKRGQNVTFRCDPISEHNRLYWYRQTLGQGPEFLTYFQNEAQLEKSRLLSDRFSAERPKGSFSTLEIQRTEQGDSAMYLCASSLFGASTDTQYFGPGTRLTVL.

This clonotype was seen only a few times. This chain connects TRBV7-2 to TRBJ1-1; TRBD1 matches 9 bases. The CDR3 loop spans 15 amino acids. The germline CDR1 and CDR2 sequences are SGHTA and FQGNSA. Losses at the gene ends were 4 bases for V and 5 bases for J; bases not matched to a gene: 8. CDR3 sequence reads: CASSSTGGVYTEAFF. The CDR3 region has the DNA TGTGCCAGCAGCTCCACAGGGGGCGTCTATACTGAAGCTTTCTTT.

In its sample, this clonotype was seen a few times. The chain is built from TRBV15 and TRBJ2-7, with a possible D match to TRBD2 (6 bases). Looked up from germline, CDR1 is LNHNV and CDR2 is YYDKDF (reference sequence). V was cut by 0 bases and J by 3 bases, with 9 bases left in between. This CDR3 comprises 14 residues. DNA for the CDR3: TGTGCCACCAGCAGAGATTGGGGGGTCTACGAGCAGTACTTC. The encoded protein is CATSRDWGVYEQYF.

The chain couples TRBV7-3 to TRBJ2-3, with 9 bases identical to TRBD2. The V segment lost 6 bases and the J segment 0 bases; nucleotides outside the gene matches: 10. The CDR3 covers 17 residues. Germline-derived CDR1 and CDR2 are SGHTA and FQGTGA. The CDR3 protein is CASSRGSGGRSTDTQYF. CDR3 DNA: TGTGCCAGCAGTCGAGGGAGCGGGGGGCGGAGCACAGATACGCAGTATTTT.

This clonotype was picked up a small number of times. V and J are TRBV7-2 and TRBJ2-2; 8 bases match TRBD2. With V trimmed by 2 bases and J by 6 bases, 11 bases remained unmatched. The V gene's germline CDR1 is SGHTA and CDR2 FQGNSA. The CDR3 is made up of 17 amino acids. DNA for the CDR3: TGTGCCAGCAGCTTATATGTGGGTACTAGCGGTTCCGGGGAGCTGTTTTTT. Translating it yields CASSLYVGTSGSGELFF. Based on the CDR3 plus reference TRBV7-2 and TRBJ2-2, the full variable domain is GAGVSQSPSNKVTEKGKDVELRCDPISGHTALYWYRQSLGQGLEFLIYFQGNSAPDKSGLPSDRFSAERTGGSVSTLTIQRTQQEDSAVYLCASSLYVGTSGSGELFFGEGSRLTVL.

This clonotype was detected only a few times. This chain uses TRBV27 with TRBJ2-3; no definite D call. The CDR3 is 16 amino acids. The V gene's germline CDR1 is MNHEY and CDR2 SMNVEV (reference sequence). V was pared by 5 bases and J by 3 bases, with 18 bases between. In DNA, the CDR3 is TGTGCCAGCAGTCCTACTTGGATTGGGTCTACAGATACGCAGTATTTT. Residues: CASSPTWIGSTDTQYF.

This clonotype occurred a few times. V is TRBV9 and J is TRBJ1-1; no definite D call. V lost 1 base and J 0 bases, leaving 10 bases between the germline ends. This CDR3 spans 15 amino acids. Germline V gene data show CDR1 as SGDLS and CDR2 as YYNGEE. The CDR3 DNA sequence: TGTGCCAGCAGCGTACGGGCAGGTTTGAACACTGAAGCTTTCTTT. This gives the protein CASSVRAGLNTEAFF.

This clonotype was recorded a few times. This rearrangement joins TRBV10-3 to TRBJ2-2; 9 bases align to TRBD2. The CDR3 is 15 amino acids. V lost 4 bases to trimming and J lost 6 bases; unmatched junction nucleotides: 6. Germline V gene sequence: CDR1 ENHRY, CDR2 SYGVKD. CDR3 in DNA: TGTGCCATCAGTGCCCGGGCGGGGGGGCCCGGGGAGCTGTTTTTT. Translating it yields CAISARAGGPGELFF.

The rearrangement links TRBV30 to TRBJ2-3; D ambiguous. The germline CDR1 and CDR2 sequences are GTSNPN and SVGIG (reference sequence). The germline V and J ends were trimmed by 3 bases and 4 bases, with 8 bases remaining between them. The CDR3 spans 12 residues. CDR3 in amino acids: CAWSRVADTQYF. CDR3 sequence (DNA): TGTGCCTGGAGCAGAGTGGCAGATACGCAGTATTTT. Together with reference TRBV30 and TRBJ2-3, the CDR3 gives the full variable domain: SQTIHQWPATLVQPVGSPLSLECTVEGTSNPNLYWYRQAAGRGLQLLFYSVGIGQISSEVPQNLSASRPQDRQFILSSKKLLLSDSGFYLCAWSRVADTQYFGPGTRLTVL.

Many counts were recorded for this clonotype. The chain has TRBV3-1 and TRBJ2-1; the D gene is possibly TRBD2 (7 bases). Germline V gene lookup returns CDR1 LGHDT and CDR2 YNNKEL (reference sequence). The length of the CDR3 is 13 residues. V was clipped by 4 bases and J by 8 bases, with 12 bases between them. CDR3 residues: CASSRGGRDEQFF. CDR3 in DNA: TGTGCCAGCAGCCGGGGGGGCCGAGATGAGCAGTTCTTC.

In its sample, this clonotype was seen a few times. The rearrangement joins TRBV5-1 to TRBJ1-1, with a tentative D call TRBD1 (5 bases). Germline V gives CDR1 SGHRS, CDR2 YFSETQ. The CDR3 consists of 13 residues. The V end was cut by 5 bases, the J end by 10 bases, with 18 bases between. CDR3 DNA: TGCGCCAGCAGTTCGGACGGATCCGGGGGAGCTTTCTTT. Amino acids: CASSSDGSGGAFF.

The CDR3 sequence is CASSVTNEQFF. Here the CDR3 DNA reads TGTGCCAGCAGTGTCACTAATGAGCAGTTCTTC. This chain joins TRBV7-3 and TRBJ2-1; D call uncertain. The ends were cut back, 6 bases at V and 7 bases at J, with 7 bases in the middle. This CDR3 contains 11 residues. In germline, CDR1 is SGHTA, CDR2 FQGTGA.